This paragraph reports one T cell receptor beta chain. This specimen comes from a study of blood T cell repertoires in COVID-19. Per the germline V gene, CDR1 is GTSNPN and CDR2 is SVGIG (reference sequence). V lost 2 bases and J lost 7, with 14 bases in between. This CDR3 comprises 13 residues. Per the study methods: Nucleated cell number was recorded as an estimate derived from reference gene primer amplification. Only in-frame clones appear in the TCRdb table, and some are missing; sequencing was by immunoSEQ multiplex PCR. The V and J calls and clone size were taken over from that table, and D and trimming were inferred from the DNA. The sample lists 130,000 to 150,000 clones, approximately 85% seen once, with around 8% in the top ten.

The material sequenced was peripheral blood. The TCR comes from an older woman with COVID-19, enrolled during active disease. This chain connects TRBV30 to TRBJ1-2; D gene unclear. CDR3: CAWSPRVFGGYTF. In DNA, the CDR3 is TGTGCCTGGAGTCCTCGGGTTTTTGGTGGCTACACCTTC.